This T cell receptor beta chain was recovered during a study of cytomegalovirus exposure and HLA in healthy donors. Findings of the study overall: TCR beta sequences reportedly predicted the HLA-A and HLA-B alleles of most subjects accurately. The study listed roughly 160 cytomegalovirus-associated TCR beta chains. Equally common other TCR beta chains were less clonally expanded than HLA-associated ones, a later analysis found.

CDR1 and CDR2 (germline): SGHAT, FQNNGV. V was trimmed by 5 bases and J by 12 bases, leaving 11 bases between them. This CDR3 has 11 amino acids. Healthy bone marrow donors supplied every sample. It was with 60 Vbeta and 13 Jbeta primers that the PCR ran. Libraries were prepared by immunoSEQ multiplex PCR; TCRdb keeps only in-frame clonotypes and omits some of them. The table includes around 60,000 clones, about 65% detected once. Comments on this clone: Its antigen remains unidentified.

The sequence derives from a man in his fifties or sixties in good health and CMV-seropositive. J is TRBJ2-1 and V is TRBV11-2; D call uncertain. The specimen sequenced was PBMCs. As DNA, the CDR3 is TGTGCCAGCAGCCCAGGCACTGGGCAGTTCTTC. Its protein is CASSPGTGQFF.